This TCR beta chain came from a study of blood T cell repertoires in COVID-19 (dated by TCRdb to 2019 to 2021). For context, the study as a whole: The collaborator samples originated in the United States, Italy and Spain and spanned the acute and convalescent phases of COVID-19. The prospective study material was composed of cDNA or gDNA derived from T cells, B-cell-depleted T cells, or PBMCs. Deeply sampled blood TCRbeta repertoires from subjects exposed to, actively infected with, or recovered from COVID-19 were included in the dataset. A freely available public database, intended as a resource for researchers studying the immune response to SARS-CoV-2, is where the repertoires were released. The samples were drawn from two sources: the first 160 participants of the ongoing ImmuneRACE study, and over 950 subjects contributed by 6 global collaborators. Nearly every sample came with metadata listing a de-identified subject ID, COVID-19 status, age in years and sex. Where available, HLA class I and class II types were taken from metadata supplied by the sample provider and were not determined by assay-based typing. Here is what the overall study found, with its caveats: Clinical and demographic metadata were provided uncurated, with the amount varying by source and participant.

Enrolling through a virtual design, the prospective study's participants ranged in age from roughly 18 to 89 years and lived across roughly 24 United States geographic areas. In the prospective study, cohorts were assigned on the basis of participant-reported clinical history obtained from a screening survey and a study questionnaire. In the prospective study, mobile phlebotomists collected whole blood, serum and a nasopharyngeal or oropharyngeal swab from each participant. Over a 2-month period, participants in the prospective study had the option of providing additional blood draws and questionnaires. Prospective study blood samples were shipped either frozen or at room temperature before DNA extraction. A few counts support this clone. It lacks a known antigen. Base qualities are not recorded, but no much larger clone differs from it by a single base. TCRbeta CDR3 regions were amplified from genomic DNA by means of the immunoSEQ Assay, a bias-controlled multiplex PCR. On the study's bioinformatics: The number of nucleated cells in each sample was estimated by amplification of reference gene primers within the assay. To quantify the absolute abundance of each unique TCRbeta CDR3 rearrangement, sequence reads were collapsed and filtered. For each sample, productive Simpson clonality was calculated by taking the square root of Simpson's diversity index across productive rearrangements. The table was pulled from immuneACCESS by TCRdb, which kept in-frame rearrangements only. Such tables lose some clones; where checked, under half of the loss comes from unresolved V genes, and the rest has no known cause. Clone size and the V and J calls come from that table; the DNA yielded D and trimming. In this sample the table shows around 300,000 clones, roughly 90% of which occur a single time. The ten largest clones represent approximately 1.5% of the sample.

The CDR3 starts with the cysteine, ends with the phenylalanine, and has 16 residues. Only CDR3 DNA remains: 48 bases, in frame from the first base. V is pruned by 2 bases and J by 8 bases, leaving 7 bases of the junction without a gene match. CDR1 SGHDT and CDR2 YYEEEE were looked up in the germline V gene. The sequenced sample was PBMCs or T cells enriched from blood (not recorded which). This receptor was obtained from a young woman with acute COVID-19. The chain is made from TRBV5-6 and TRBJ1-6; 10 bases in between match TRBD1. For the CDR3, the sequence is CASSFLQTGGYSPLHF. The DNA sequence follows: TGTGCCAGCAGCTTCCTACAGACAGGGGGCTATTCACCCCTCCACTTT.